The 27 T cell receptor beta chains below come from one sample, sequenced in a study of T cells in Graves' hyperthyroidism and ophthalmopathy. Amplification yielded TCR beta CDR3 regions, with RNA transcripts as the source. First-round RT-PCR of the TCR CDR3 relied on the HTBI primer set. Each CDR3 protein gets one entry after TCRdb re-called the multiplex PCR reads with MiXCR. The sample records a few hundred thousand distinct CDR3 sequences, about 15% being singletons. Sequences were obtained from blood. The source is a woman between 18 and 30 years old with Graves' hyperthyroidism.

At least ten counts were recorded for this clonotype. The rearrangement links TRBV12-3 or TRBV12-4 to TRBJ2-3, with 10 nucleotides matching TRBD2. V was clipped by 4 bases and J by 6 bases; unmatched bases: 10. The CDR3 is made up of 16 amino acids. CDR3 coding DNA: TGTGCCAGCAGTTCGAACCGGACTAGCGGAGGGGATACGCAGTATTTT. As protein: CASSSNRTSGGDTQYF.

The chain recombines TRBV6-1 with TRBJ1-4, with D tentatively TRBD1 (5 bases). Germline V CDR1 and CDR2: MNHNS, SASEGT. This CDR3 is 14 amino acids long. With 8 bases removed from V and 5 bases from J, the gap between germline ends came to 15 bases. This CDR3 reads CASDRGSGNEKLFF. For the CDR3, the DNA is TGTGCCAGCGACAGAGGGAGTGGGAATGAAAAACTGTTTTTT.

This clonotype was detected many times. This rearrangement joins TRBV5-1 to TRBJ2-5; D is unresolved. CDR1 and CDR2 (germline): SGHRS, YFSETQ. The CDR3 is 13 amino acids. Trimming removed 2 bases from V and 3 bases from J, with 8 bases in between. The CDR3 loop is CASSFVIEETQYF. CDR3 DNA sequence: TGCGCCAGCAGCTTTGTAATTGAAGAGACCCAGTACTTC.

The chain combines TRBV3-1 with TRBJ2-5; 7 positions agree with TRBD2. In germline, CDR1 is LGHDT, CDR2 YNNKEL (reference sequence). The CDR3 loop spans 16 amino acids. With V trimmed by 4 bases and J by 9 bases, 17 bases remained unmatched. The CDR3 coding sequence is TGTGCCAGCAGCCCATTAGGGGCGGGAGAGCCATGGGCCCAGTACTTC. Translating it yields CASSPLGAGEPWAQYF.

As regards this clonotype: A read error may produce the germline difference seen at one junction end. The CDR3 sequence is CASSQRPRGAITDTQYF. The CDR3 coding sequence is TGCGCCAGCAGCCAACGGCCGCGGGGGGCCATCACAGATACGCAGTATTTT. J is TRBJ2-3 and V is TRBV11-2; 8 bases agree with TRBD2. This CDR3 comprises 17 residues. Germline CDR1 reads SGHAT; CDR2 reads FQNNGV.

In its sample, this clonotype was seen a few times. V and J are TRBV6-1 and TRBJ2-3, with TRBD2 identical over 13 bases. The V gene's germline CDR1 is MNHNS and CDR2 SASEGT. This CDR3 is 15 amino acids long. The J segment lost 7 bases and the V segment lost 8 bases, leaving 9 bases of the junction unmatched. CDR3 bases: TGTGCCAGCTTGGGACTAGCGGGACTCCGGAATACGCAGTATTTT. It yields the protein CASLGLAGLRNTQYF.

CDR3 loop: CSARLPGGGAYGYTF. DNA for the CDR3: TGCAGTGCTAGACTCCCCGGGGGGGGGGCCTATGGCTACACCTTC. V gene TRBV20-1 combines with J gene TRBJ1-2; D perhaps matches TRBD1 (6 bases). V was clipped by 2 bases and J by 4 bases, with 17 bases between them. The CDR3 covers 15 residues. CDR1 DFQATT and CDR2 SNEGSKA come from the germline V gene (reference sequence).

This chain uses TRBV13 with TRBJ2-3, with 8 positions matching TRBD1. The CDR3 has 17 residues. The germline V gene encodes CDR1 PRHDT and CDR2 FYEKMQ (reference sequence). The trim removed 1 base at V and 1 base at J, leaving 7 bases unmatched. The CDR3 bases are TGTGCCAGCAGCTTAGTCCCTCCGGACAGGGGCACAGATACGCAGTATTTT. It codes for CASSLVPPDRGTDTQYF. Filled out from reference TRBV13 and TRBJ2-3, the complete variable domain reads AAGVIQSPRHLIKEKRETATLKCYPIPRHDTVYWYQQGPGQDPQFLISFYEKMQSDKGSIPDRFSAQQFSDYHSELNMSSLELGDSALYFCASSLVPPDRGTDTQYFGPGTRLTVL.

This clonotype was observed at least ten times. CDR3 residues: CASSREASNYGYTF. For the CDR3, the DNA is TGTGCCAGCAGCCGAGAAGCCAGTAACTATGGCTACACCTTC. J is TRBJ1-2 and V is TRBV3-1; D unresolved. Germline V gene data show CDR1 as LGHDT and CDR2 as YNNKEL (reference sequence). This CDR3 is built from 14 residues. Trimming left V 4 bases short and J 1 base short, with 10 bases between.

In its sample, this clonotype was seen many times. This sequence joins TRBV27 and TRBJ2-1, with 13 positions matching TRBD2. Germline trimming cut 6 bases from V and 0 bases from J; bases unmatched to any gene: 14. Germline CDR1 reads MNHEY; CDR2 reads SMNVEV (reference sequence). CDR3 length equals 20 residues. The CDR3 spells CASSLRLAGGPLSSYNEQFF. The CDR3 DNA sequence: TGTGCCAGCAGCCTAAGACTAGCGGGAGGCCCATTGAGCTCCTACAATGAGCAGTTCTTC.

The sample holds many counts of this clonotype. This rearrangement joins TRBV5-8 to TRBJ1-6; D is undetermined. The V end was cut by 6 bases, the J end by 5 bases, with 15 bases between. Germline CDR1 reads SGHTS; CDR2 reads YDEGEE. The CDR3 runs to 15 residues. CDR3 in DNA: TGTGCCAGCAAGATCGGAGGGCGCAATAATTCACCCCTCCACTTT. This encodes CASKIGGRNNSPLHF.

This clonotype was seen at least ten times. In nucleotides, the CDR3 is TGTGCCAGCAGCCAAGTTAACTATGAGCAGTTCTTC. Amino acid sequence: CASSQVNYEQFF. V is TRBV3-1 and J is TRBJ2-1; D gene unclear. Germline assignment: CDR1 LGHDT and CDR2 YNNKEL (reference sequence). CDR3 length equals 12 residues. V dropped 1 base and J dropped 8 bases, with 6 bases sitting between them.

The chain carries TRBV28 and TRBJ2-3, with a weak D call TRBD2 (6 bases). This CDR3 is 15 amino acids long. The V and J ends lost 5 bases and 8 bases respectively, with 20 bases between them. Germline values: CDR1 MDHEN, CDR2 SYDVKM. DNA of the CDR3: TGTGCCAGCAGTACCGGGACTGGCGGAACGGGTACGCAGTATTTT. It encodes CASSTGTGGTGTQYF.

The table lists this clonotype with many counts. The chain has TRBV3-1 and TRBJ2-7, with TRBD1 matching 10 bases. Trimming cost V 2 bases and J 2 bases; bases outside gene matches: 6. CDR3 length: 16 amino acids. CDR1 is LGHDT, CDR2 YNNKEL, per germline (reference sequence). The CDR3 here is CASSQLPGQGTYEQYF. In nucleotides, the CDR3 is TGTGCCAGCAGCCAACTGCCGGGACAGGGGACCTACGAGCAGTACTTC.

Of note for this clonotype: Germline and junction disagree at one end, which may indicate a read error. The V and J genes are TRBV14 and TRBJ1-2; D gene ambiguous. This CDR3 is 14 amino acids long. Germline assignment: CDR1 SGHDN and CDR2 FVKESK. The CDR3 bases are TGTGCCGGCAGCCCCCTGGGAGTTGACTATGGCTACACCTTC. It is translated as CAGSPLGVDYGYTF.

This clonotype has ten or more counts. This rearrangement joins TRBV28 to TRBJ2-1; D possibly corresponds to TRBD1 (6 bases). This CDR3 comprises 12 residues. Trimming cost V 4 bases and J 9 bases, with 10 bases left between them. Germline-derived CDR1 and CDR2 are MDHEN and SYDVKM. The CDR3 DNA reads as TGTGCCAGCAGTTCCCAGGGGATTGAGCAGTTCTTC. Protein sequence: CASSSQGIEQFF.

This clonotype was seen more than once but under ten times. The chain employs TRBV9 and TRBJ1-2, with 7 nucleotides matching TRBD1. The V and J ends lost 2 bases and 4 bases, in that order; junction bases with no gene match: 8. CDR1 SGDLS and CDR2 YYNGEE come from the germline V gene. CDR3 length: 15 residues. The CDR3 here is CASSVGGGMSYGYTF. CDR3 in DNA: TGTGCCAGCAGCGTTGGAGGGGGCATGAGCTATGGCTACACCTTC.

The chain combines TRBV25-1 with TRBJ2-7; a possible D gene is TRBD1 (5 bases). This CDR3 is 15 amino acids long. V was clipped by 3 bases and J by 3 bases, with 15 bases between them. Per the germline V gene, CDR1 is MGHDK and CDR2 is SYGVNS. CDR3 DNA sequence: TGTGCCAGCAGTGATGCGGCAGGGCAGGGCTACGAGCAGTACTTC. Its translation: CASSDAAGQGYEQYF.

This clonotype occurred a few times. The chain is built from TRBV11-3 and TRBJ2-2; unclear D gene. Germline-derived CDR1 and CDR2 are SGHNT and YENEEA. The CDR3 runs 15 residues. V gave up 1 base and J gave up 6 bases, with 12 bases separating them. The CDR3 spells CASSLGPPRAGELFF. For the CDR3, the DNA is TGTGCCAGCAGCTTAGGACCCCCTCGGGCCGGGGAGCTGTTTTTT.

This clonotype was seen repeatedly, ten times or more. The CDR3 here is CASSYRLAGNEQFF. CDR3 sequence (DNA): TGTGCCAGCAGTTACCGCCTAGCAGGCAATGAGCAGTTCTTC. The rearrangement joins TRBV6-2 or TRBV6-3 to TRBJ2-1, with a weak D call TRBD2 (5 bases). CDR1 MNHEY and CDR2 SVGEGT come from the germline V gene. V gave up 2 bases and J gave up 6 bases, with 11 bases separating them. CDR3 length: 14 amino acids.

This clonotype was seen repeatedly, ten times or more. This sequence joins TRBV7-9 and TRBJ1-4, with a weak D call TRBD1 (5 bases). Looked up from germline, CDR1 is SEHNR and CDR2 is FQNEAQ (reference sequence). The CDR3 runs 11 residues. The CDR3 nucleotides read TGTGCGTCGCAGGGCGACGAAAAACTGTTTTTT. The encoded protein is CASQGDEKLFF. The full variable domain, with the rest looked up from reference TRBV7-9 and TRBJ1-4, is DTGVSQNPRHKITKRGQNVTFRCDPISEHNRLYWYRQTLGQGPEFLTYFQNEAQLEKSRLLSDRFSAERPKGSFSTLEIQRTEQGDSAMYLCASQGDEKLFFGSGTQLSVL.

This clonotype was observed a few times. CDR3 loop: CASSVRGGLEAFF. The CDR3 coding sequence is TGTGCCAGCAGCGTTAGGGGGGGACTGGAAGCTTTCTTT. The J gene is TRBJ1-1, the V gene TRBV7-2; maybe TRBD1 (6 bases). The V gene lost 5 bases and the J gene lost 8 bases, with 15 bases spanning the gap. This CDR3 has 13 residues. Germline loops: CDR1 SGHTA, CDR2 FQGNSA.

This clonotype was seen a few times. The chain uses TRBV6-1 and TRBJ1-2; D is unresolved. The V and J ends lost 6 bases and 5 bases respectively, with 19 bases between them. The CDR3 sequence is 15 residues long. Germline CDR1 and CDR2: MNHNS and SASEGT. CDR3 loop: CASSPGEGLGYGYTF. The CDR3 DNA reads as TGTGCCAGCAGCCCCGGGGAGGGTTTAGGGTATGGCTACACCTTC.

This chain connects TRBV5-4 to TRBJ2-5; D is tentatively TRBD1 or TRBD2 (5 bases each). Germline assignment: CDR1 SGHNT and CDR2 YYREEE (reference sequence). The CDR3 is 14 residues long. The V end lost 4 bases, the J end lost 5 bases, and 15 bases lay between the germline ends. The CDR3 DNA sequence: TGTGCCAGCAGCCGCGAAGGGACGGCCGAGACCCAGTACTTC. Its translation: CASSREGTAETQYF.

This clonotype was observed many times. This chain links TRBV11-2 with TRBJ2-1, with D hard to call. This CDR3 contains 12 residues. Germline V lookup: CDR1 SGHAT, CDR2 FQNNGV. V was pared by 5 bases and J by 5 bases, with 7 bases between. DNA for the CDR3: TGTGCCAGCAGCCCGGACCACAATGAGCAGTTCTTC. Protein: CASSPDHNEQFF.

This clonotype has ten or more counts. CDR3 amino acids: CAISGGPRADQETQYF. CDR3 DNA: TGTGCCATCAGTGGGGGGCCCCGGGCAGACCAAGAGACCCAGTACTTC. The chain is built from TRBV10-3 and TRBJ2-5; tentative D call: TRBD1 (6 bases). Germline CDR1 ENHRY, CDR2 SYGVKD. CDR3 length: 16 amino acids. V was shortened by 4 bases and J by 0 bases, with 15 bases between the two germline ends.

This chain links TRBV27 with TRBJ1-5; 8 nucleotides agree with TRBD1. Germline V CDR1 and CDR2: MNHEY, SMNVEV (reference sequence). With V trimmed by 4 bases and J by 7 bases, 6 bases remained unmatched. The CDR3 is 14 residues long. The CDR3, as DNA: TGTGCCAGCAGTTCCCAGGGGGCGGGGCAGCCCCAGCATTTT. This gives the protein CASSSQGAGQPQHF.